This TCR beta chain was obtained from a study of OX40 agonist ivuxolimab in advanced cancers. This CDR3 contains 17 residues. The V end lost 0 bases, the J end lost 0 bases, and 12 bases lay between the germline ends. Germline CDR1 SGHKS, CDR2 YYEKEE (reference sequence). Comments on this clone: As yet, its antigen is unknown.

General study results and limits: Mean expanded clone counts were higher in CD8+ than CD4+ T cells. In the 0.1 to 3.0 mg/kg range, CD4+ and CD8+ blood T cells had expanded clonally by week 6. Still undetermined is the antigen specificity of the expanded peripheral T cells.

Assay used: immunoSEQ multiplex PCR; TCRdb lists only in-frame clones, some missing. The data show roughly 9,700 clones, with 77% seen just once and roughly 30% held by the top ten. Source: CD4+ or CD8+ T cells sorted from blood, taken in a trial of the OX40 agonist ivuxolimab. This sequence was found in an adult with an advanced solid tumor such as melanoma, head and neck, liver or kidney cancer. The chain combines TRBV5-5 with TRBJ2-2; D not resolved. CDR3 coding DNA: TGTGCCAGCAGCTTGGAGGCTATATCTACGAACACCGGGGAGCTGTTTTTT. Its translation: CASSLEAISTNTGELFF.